Given below is one T cell receptor (beta chain) in context. Its target is not known. This sample is part of a study of STAT5B mutations in CD4+ large granular lymphocyte leukemia. Study outcomes and limitations: The CD4+ versus CD8+ T-LGLL clonality difference may reflect limited sample size. No patients shared main leukemic clonotypes, though 25% to 30% appeared at low frequency elsewhere. 8/27 top patient clones versus 2/35 control clones were TRBV06-family.

Trimming removed 1 base at V and 3 bases at J, with 11 bases between. The CDR3 spans 15 residues. Germline V lookup: CDR1 SEHNR, CDR2 FQNEAQ (reference sequence). This was a survey-level run. Measured with immunoSEQ multiplex PCR; TCRdb has only the in-frame clones, and not every one. The table has 25,000 to 30,000 clones, more than 60% seen once. What was sequenced was CD4+ T cells from blood buffy coats. The rearrangement uses TRBV7-9 and TRBJ2-3, with D unclear. This TCR came from a human donor in good health. CDR3 protein: CASSLVRTGTDTQYF. DNA for the CDR3: TGTGCCAGCAGCTTAGTTCGCACTGGGACAGATACGCAGTATTTT. Based on the CDR3 plus reference TRBV7-9 and TRBJ2-3, the full variable domain is DTGVSQNPRHKITKRGQNVTFRCDPISEHNRLYWYRQTLGQGPEFLTYFQNEAQLEKSRLLSDRFSAERPKGSFSTLEIQRTEQGDSAMYLCASSLVRTGTDTQYFGPGTRLTVL.